Presented here are 14 T cell receptor beta chains from one specimen sequenced in a study of tissue T cells after allogeneic stem cell transplantation. Assay: immunoSEQ multiplex PCR; the TCRdb copy retains only in-frame clones and omits some. The repertoire holds fewer than 2,500 clones, with about 75% as singletons. The sample consisted of ileal tissue, taken at autopsy. The receptor source for this set is a male patient aged 40 to 69 with steroid-refractory graft-versus-host disease after an allogeneic stem cell transplant. Among the T cells, some may be from the graft donor.

Concerning this clone itself: At one end, the junction sequence differs from germline, possibly due to a read error. V usage is TRBV7-7 and J usage is TRBJ2-7, with D possibly being TRBD1 (5 bases). Germline V gives CDR1 SSHAT, CDR2 FNYEAQ (reference sequence). The CDR3 is 13 residues long. The CDR3 spells CASSTQESYEQYF. The DNA of the CDR3 is TGTGCTAGCAGCACACAGGAGTCCTACGAGCAGTACTTC.

This chain joins TRBV25-1 and TRBJ1-2, with 8 nucleotides matching TRBD1. V trimming: 6 bases; J trimming: 8 bases; junction bases outside the gene matches: 5. The germline CDR1 and CDR2 sequences are MGHDK and SYGVNS. The CDR3 runs to 12 residues. CDR3 coding DNA: TGTGCCAGCAGGACAGGGGATCGAGGCTACACCTTC. Translation gives CASRTGDRGYTF.

The CDR3 DNA reads TGTGCCAGCAGCTCCGGTGGGGCGCAGACGAACGAGCAGTACTTC. Protein: CASSSGGAQTNEQYF. This chain uses TRBV5-4 with TRBJ2-7, with a weak D call TRBD1 (5 bases). Germline CDR1 is SGHNT and CDR2 is YYREEE (reference sequence). The CDR3 consists of 15 residues. Trimming stripped 3 bases from V and 5 bases from J, with 18 bases between.

The rearrangement uses TRBV11-2 and TRBJ1-5; D is uncertain. Germline V gene sequence: CDR1 SGHAT, CDR2 FQNNGV. The CDR3 sequence is 12 residues long. V was pared by 7 bases and J by 3 bases, with 7 bases between. This chain's CDR3 is CASKQNNQPQHF. CDR3 in DNA: TGTGCCAGCAAACAGAACAATCAGCCCCAGCATTTT.

The rearrangement uses TRBV7-9 and TRBJ2-5, with D perhaps given as TRBD1 or TRBD2 (5 bases each). The germline V gene encodes CDR1 SEHNR and CDR2 FQNEAQ (reference sequence). V lost 4 bases and J lost 2, with 23 bases in between. This CDR3 comprises 18 residues. The CDR3 protein is CASSSRDPIDIVQETQYF. The CDR3 nucleotides read TGTGCCAGCAGCTCTAGGGACCCCATAGATATTGTACAAGAGACCCAGTACTTC.

The count of this clone is one. The chain combines TRBV15 with TRBJ2-1, with D possibly being TRBD2 (6 bases). CDR1 and CDR2 from the germline V gene are LNHNV and YYDKDF (reference sequence). V was shortened by 5 bases and J by 6 bases, with 20 bases between the two germline ends. The CDR3 is 16 amino acids. CDR3 protein: CATSGHRLGRSNEQFF. The CDR3 region has the DNA TGTGCCACCAGCGGCCACCGACTAGGTCGGAGCAATGAGCAGTTCTTC.

This clone was seen a single time. V and J are TRBV21-1 and TRBJ1-2; the table's D call, TRBD1, has no DNA check behind it. TRBV21-1 is tagged as a pseudogene. This CDR3 is built from 13 residues. The CDR3 here is CASSNRSGDGYTF. DNA of the CDR3: TGTGCCAGCAGCAATAGGTCAGGGGATGGCTACACCTTC.

This clone was observed a few times. This chain uses TRBV28 with TRBJ2-7; 11 bases are shared with TRBD1. From germline, CDR1 is MDHEN and CDR2 SYDVKM. V gave up 6 bases and J gave up 4 bases; unmatched junction bases: 5. The CDR3 has 14 residues. This chain's CDR3 is CASRDGTGGYEQYF. For the CDR3, the DNA is TGTGCCAGCAGAGATGGGACAGGGGGTTACGAGCAGTACTTC.

This chain joins TRBV7-3 and TRBJ2-3; 7 nucleotides match TRBD1. This CDR3 has 15 amino acids. Germline lookup yields CDR1 SGHTA and CDR2 FQGTGA. After removal of 5 bases from V and 4 bases from J, the junction contained 9 bases not matched to a gene. DNA of the CDR3: TGTGCCAGCAGCCGATCGAGTGACAGGGCAGATACGCAGTATTTT. Encoded protein: CASSRSSDRADTQYF.

V and J are TRBV27 and TRBJ1-6; tentatively, D is TRBD1 (5 bases). With 0 bases removed from V and 12 bases from J, the gap between germline ends came to 12 bases. In germline, CDR1 is MNHEY, CDR2 SMNVEV (reference sequence). The CDR3 spans 14 residues. The CDR3 DNA sequence: TGTGCCAGCAGTTTATCGACAGCGCGAAGACCCCTCCACTTT. Protein: CASSLSTARRPLHF.

This clone was seen a handful of times. The DNA for the CDR3 is TGTGCCAGCAGCCCGACTAGCGGGGGGGAAGAGACCCAGTACTTC. Translating gives CASSPTSGGEETQYF. V and J are TRBV7-3 and TRBJ2-5; 14 bases map to TRBD2. With 5 bases clipped from V and 3 bases from J, the junction kept 2 bases outside the gene matches. CDR3 size: 15 residues. Germline assignment: CDR1 SGHTA and CDR2 FQGTGA.

The chain has TRBV13 and TRBJ1-5; D remains unclear. CDR3 length equals 16 residues. Germline V gives CDR1 PRHDT, CDR2 FYEKMQ (reference sequence). V dropped 1 base and J dropped 5 bases, with 15 bases sitting between them. The CDR3 protein is CASSLAYSSVHQPQHF. CDR3 sequence (DNA): TGTGCCAGCAGCTTAGCATACTCCTCCGTTCATCAGCCCCAGCATTTT.

This sequence joins TRBV11-3 and TRBJ2-1; TRBD1 matches 7 bases. Unmatched junction bases numbered 4, after V lost 0 bases and J lost 5 bases. This CDR3 is 15 amino acids long. The germline CDR1 and CDR2 sequences are SGHNT and YENEEA. CDR3 nucleotides: TGTGCCAGCAGCTTAGACCAGGGGGTCCACAATGAGCAGTTCTTC. Its translation: CASSLDQGVHNEQFF.

The chain combines TRBV4-3 with TRBJ2-4, with TRBD2 matching 11 bases. The CDR3 totals 19 residues. Looked up from germline, CDR1 is LGHNA and CDR2 is YSLEER. After removal of 0 bases from V and 2 bases from J, the junction contained 9 bases not matched to a gene. This CDR3 reads CASSQDPASGGMTKNIQYF. Written as DNA, the CDR3 is TGCGCCAGCAGCCAAGATCCGGCTAGCGGGGGGATGACCAAAAACATTCAGTACTTC.